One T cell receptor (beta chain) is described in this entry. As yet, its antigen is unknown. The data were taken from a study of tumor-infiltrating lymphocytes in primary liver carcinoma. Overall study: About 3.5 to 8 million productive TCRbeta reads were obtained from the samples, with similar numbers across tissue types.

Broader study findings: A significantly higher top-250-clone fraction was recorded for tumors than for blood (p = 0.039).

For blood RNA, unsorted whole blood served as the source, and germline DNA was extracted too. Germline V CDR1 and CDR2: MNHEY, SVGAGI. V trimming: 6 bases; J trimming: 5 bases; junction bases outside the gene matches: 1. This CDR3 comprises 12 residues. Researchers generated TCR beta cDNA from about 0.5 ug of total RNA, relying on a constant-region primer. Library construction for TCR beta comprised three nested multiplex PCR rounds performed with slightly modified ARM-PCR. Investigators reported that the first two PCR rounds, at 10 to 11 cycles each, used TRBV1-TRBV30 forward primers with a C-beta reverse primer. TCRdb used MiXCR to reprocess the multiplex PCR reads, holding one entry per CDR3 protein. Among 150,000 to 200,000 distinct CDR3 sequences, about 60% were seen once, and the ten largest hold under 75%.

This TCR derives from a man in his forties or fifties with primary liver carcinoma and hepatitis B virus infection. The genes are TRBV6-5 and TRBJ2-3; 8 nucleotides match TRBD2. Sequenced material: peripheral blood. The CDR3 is CASRGTRDTQYF. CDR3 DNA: TGTGCCAGCAGGGGGACTAGAGATACGCAGTATTTT.